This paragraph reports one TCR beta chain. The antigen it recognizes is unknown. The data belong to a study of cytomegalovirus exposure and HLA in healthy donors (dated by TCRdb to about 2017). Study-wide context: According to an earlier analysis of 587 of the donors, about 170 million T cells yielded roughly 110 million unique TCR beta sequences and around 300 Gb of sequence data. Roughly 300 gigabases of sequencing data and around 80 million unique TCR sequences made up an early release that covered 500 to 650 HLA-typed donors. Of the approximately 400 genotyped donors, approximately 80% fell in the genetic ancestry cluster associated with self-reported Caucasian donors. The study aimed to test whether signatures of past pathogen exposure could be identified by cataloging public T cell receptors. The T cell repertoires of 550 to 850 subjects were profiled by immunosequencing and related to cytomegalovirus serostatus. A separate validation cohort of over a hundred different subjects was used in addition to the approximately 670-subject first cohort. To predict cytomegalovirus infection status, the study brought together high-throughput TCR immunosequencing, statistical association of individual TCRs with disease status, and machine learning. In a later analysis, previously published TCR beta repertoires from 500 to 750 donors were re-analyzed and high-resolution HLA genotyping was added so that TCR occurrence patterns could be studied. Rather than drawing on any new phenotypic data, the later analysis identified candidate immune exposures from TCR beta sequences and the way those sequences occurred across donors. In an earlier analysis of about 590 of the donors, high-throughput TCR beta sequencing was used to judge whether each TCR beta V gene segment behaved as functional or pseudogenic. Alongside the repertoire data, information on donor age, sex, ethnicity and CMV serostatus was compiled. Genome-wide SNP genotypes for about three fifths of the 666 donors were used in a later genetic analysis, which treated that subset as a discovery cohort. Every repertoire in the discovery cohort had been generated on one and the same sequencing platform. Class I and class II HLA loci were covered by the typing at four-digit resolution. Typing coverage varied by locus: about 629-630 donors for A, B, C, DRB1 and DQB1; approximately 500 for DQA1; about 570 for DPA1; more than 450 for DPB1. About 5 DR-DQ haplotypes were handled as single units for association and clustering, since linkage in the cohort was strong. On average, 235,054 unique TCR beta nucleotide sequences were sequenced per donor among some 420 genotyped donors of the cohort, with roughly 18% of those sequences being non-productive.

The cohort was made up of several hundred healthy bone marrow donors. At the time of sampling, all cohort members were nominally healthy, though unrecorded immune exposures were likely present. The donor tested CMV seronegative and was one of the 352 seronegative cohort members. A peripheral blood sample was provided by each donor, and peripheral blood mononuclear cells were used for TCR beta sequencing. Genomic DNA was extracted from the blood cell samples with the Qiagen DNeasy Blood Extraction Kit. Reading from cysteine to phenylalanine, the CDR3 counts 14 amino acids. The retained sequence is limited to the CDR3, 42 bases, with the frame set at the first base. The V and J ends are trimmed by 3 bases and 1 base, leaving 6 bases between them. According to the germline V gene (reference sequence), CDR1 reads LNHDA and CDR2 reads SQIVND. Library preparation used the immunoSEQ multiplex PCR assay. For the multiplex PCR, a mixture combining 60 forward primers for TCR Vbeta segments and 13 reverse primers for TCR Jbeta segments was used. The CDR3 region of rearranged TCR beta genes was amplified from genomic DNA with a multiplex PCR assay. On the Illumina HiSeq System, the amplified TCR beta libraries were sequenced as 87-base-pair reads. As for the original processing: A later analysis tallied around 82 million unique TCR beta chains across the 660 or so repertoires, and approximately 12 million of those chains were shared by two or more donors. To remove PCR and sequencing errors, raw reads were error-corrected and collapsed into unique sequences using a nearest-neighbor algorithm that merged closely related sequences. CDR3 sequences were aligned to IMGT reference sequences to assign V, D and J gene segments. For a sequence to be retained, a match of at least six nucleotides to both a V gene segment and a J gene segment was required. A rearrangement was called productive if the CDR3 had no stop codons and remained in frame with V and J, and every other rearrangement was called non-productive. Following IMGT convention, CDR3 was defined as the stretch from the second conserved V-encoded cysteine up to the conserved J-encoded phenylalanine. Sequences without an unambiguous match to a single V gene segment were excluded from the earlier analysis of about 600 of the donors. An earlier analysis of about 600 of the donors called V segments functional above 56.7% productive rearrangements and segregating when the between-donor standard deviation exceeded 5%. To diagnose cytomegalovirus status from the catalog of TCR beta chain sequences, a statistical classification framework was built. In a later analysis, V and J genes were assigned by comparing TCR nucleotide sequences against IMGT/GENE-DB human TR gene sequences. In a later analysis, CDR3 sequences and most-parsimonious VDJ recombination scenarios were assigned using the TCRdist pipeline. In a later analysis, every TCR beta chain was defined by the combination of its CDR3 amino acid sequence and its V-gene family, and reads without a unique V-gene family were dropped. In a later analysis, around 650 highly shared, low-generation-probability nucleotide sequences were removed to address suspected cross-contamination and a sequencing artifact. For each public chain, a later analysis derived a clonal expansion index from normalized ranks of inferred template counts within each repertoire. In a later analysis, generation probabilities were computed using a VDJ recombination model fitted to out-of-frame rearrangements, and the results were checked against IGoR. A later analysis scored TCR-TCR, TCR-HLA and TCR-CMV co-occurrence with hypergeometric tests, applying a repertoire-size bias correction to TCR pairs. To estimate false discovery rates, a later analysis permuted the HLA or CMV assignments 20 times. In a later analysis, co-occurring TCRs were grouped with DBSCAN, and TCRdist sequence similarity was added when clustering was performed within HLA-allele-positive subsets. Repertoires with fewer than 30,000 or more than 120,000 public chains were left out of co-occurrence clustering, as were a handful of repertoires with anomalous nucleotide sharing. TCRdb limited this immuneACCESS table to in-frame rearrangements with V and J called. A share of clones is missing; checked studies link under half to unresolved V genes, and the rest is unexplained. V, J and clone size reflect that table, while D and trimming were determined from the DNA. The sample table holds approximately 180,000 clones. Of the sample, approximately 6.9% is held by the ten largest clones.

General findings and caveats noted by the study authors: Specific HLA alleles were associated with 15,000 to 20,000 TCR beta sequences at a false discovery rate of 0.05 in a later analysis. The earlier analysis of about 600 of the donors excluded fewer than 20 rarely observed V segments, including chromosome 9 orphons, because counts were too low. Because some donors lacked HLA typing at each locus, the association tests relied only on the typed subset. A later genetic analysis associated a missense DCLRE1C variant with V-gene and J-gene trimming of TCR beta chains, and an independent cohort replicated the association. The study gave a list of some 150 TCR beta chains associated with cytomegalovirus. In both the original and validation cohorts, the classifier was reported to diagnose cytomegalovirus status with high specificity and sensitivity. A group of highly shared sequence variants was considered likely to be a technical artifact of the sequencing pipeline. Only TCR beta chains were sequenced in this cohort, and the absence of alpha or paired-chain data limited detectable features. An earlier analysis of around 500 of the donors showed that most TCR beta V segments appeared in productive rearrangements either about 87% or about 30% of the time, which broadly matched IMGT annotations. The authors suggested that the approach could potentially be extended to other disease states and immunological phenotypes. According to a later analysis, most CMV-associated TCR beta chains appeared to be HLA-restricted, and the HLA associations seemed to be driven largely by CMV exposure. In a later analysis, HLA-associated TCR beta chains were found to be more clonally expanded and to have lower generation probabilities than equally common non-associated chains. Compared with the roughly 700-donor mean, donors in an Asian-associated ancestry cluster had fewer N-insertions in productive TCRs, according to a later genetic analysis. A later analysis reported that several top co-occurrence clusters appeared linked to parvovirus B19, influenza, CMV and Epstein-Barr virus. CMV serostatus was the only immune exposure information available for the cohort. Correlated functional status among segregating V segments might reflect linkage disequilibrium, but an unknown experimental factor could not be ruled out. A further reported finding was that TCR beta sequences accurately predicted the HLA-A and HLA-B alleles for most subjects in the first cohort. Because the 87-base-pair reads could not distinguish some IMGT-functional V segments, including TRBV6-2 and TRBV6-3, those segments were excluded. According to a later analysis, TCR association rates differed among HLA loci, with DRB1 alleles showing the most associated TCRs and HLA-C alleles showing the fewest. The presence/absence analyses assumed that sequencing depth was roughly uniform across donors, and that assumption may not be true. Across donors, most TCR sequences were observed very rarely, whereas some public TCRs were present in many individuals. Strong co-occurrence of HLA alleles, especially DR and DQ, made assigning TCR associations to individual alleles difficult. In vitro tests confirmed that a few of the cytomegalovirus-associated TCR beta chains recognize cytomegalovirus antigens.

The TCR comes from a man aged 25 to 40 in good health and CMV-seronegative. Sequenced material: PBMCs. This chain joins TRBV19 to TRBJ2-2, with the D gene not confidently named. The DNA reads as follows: TGTGCCAGTAGTATTTCAGTGAACACCGGGGAGCTGTTTTTT. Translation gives CASSISVNTGELFF.